The clone carrying this T cell receptor beta chain was detected many times. The antigen remains unidentified. MiXCR, run by TCRdb on the multiplex PCR reads, gives a single entry per CDR3 protein. Among about 230,000 distinct CDR3 sequences listed, about 32% were seen once. Breast cancer patients provided tissue from their axillary draining lymph nodes. The sample is drawn from a study of breast tumors, draining lymph nodes, adjacent tissues. V was trimmed by 5 bases and J by 7 bases, leaving 18 bases between them. This CDR3 is built from 14 residues. Germline V gene data show CDR1 as SGHVS and CDR2 as FQNEAQ. General study points: Data only fit, rather than demonstrated, lymph node origin of most tumor T cells. Most tumor T cells seemingly derive from lymph node, then expand in tumor. Compared with basal-like, luminal-like tumors shared significantly more repertoire with nontumor tissue.

The chain combines TRBV7-8 with TRBJ2-7; a possible D gene is TRBD2 (5 bases). The material sequenced was axillary lymph node tissue. The receptor comes from a female donor with breast cancer. Some clones in this sample may be carry-over from other donors' samples. The CDR3 region is CASSPGLARREQYF. In nucleotides, the CDR3 is TGTGCCAGCAGCCCCGGACTCGCCAGAAGGGAGCAGTACTTC.